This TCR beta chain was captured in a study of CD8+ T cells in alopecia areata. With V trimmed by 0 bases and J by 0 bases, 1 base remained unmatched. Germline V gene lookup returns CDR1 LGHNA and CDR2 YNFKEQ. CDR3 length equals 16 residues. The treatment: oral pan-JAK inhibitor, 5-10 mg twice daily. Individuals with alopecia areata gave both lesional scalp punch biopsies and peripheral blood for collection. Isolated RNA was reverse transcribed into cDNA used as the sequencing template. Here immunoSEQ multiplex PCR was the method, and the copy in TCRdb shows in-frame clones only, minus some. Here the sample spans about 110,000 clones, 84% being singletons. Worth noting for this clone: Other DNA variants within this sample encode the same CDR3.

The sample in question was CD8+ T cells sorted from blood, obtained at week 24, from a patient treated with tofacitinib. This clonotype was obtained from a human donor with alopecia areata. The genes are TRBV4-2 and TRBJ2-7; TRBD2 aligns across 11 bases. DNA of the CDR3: TGTGCCAGCAGCCAAGAGGGGACTAGCGGCTCCTACGAGCAGTACTTC. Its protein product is CASSQEGTSGSYEQYF.